Listed below are T cell receptor beta chains from one sample, sequenced in a study of T cell responses to AZD1222 COVID-19 vaccine. Here immunoSEQ multiplex PCR was the method, and the copy in TCRdb shows in-frame clones only, minus some. The sample lists about 170,000 clones; approximately 93% were seen once. This specimen consisted of peripheral blood, obtained on day 0 of AZD1222 vaccination. Receptor source: an adult in good health. Each CDR3 is given with its conserved first and last residue. Fields, in order: clone size, V gene, D gene, J gene, CDR3 DNA, CDR3 protein. The D gene is left open where the match is weak. A clone size is listed for some rows: how often the clone was seen (once, few, many), or a class if it is expanded.

.	TRBV18	TRBD1	TRBJ1-5	TGTGCCAGCTCACCCTTTGGGACAGCAGGAGGGAGCAATCAGCCCCAGCATTTT	CASSPFGTAGGSNQPQHF
once	TRBV5-6	.	TRBJ1-3	TGTGCCAGCAGCTCCCATCACACCATATATTTT	CASSSHHTIYF
.	TRBV1	.	TRBJ2-7	TGCACCAGCAGCCAAGAAGGGCTCCCCAGCGAGCAGTACTTC	CTSSQEGLPSEQYF
.	TRBV7-8	.	TRBJ1-4	TGTGCCAGCAGCCCTAGCGGGGCAACTAATGAAAAACTGTTTTTT	CASSPSGATNEKLFF
.	TRBV27	TRBD1	TRBJ1-4	TGTGCCAGCAGCCCAAGGGACAGGGCTAATGAAAAACTGTTTTTT	CASSPRDRANEKLFF
.	TRBV15	.	TRBJ2-7	TGTGCCTCCTGGGTAGCCTCCTACGAGCAGTACTTC	CASWVASYEQYF
.	TRBV25-1	.	TRBJ2-4	TGTGCCAGCAGTGAAGATTCAACCGGGGCCAAAAACATTCAGTACTTC	CASSEDSTGAKNIQYF
.	TRBV7-8	.	TRBJ2-7	TGTGCCAGCAGCTTAGAACGGGGAAGCTCCTACGAGCAGTACTTC	CASSLERGSSYEQYF
.	TRBV11-3	.	TRBJ1-1	TGTGCCAGCAGCTACGGAAACGGGTTCTCTGAAGCTTTCTTT	CASSYGNGFSEAFF
.	TRBV19	.	TRBJ1-4	TGTGCCAGTAGTATAGATCGGGGCACTAGAAGCGAAAAACTGTTTTTT	CASSIDRGTRSEKLFF
.	TRBV5-1	.	TRBJ1-1	TGCGCCAGCAGCCCCCCCGTCGGGGGCGGCGAAGCTTTCTTT	CASSPPVGGGEAFF
.	TRBV5-1	TRBD2	TRBJ2-2	TGCGCCAGCAGCTGGCTAGCGGACCCGAACACCGGGGAGCTGTTTTTT	CASSWLADPNTGELFF
.	TRBV5-1	TRBD2	TRBJ2-1	TGCGCCAGCAGCTTTGGCGGGGGCTCCTACAATGAGCAGTTCTTC	CASSFGGGSYNEQFF
.	TRBV5-1	TRBD1	TRBJ2-7	TGCGCCAGCAGCTTACACCGGGACAGGGGTAACGAGCAGTACTTC	CASSLHRDRGNEQYF
.	TRBV5-1	.	TRBJ2-5	TGCGCCAGCAGCTTGGGGGTCGGGCGTGGGGAGACCCAGTACTTC	CASSLGVGRGETQYF
.	TRBV7-2	.	TRBJ1-5	TGTGCCAGCAGCCCTGGCCCAAAAAATCAGCCCCAGCATTTT	CASSPGPKNQPQHF
once	TRBV29-1	.	TRBJ1-2	TGCAGCGTTGTAAATAGATTAGATTATGGCTACACCTTC	CSVVNRLDYGYTF
.	TRBV6-5	.	TRBJ2-5	TGTGCCAGCCTCACAGGGCCCGTGCAAGAGACCCAGTACTTC	CASLTGPVQETQYF
.	TRBV19	TRBD2	TRBJ2-1	TGTGCCAGTAGTTCGTATCCGGGACTAGCGGGGGGGCCCTCCTACAATGAGCAGTTCTTC	CASSSYPGLAGGPSYNEQFF
once	TRBV4-1	.	TRBJ1-3	TGCGCCAGCAGCCAAGTTTTCAGGGGTGGAAACACCATATATTTT	CASSQVFRGGNTIYF
.	TRBV12-3/TRBV12-4	TRBD1	TRBJ1-2	TGTGCCAGCAGCCCGACAGGGGAGTATGGCTACACCTTC	CASSPTGEYGYTF
.	TRBV19	.	TRBJ2-3	TGTGCCAGTAGTTGGGAAGACACACCCGATACGCAGTATTTT	CASSWEDTPDTQYF
.	TRBV7-8	.	TRBJ1-5	TGTGCCAGCAGCTGGGCAAGTCTCAGGAGCAATCAGCCCCAGCATTTT	CASSWASLRSNQPQHF
.	TRBV2	.	TRBJ1-1	TGTGCCAGCAGTGATGATGCGGACAGAACCCTGAACACTGAAGCTTTCTTT	CASSDDADRTLNTEAFF
.	TRBV28	.	TRBJ1-1	TGTGCCAGCAGTTCATCCGGGAGCGGGAACACTGAAGCTTTCTTT	CASSSSGSGNTEAFF
.	TRBV24-1	.	TRBJ2-7	TGTGCCACCAGTGATCAGGGGCCCAGCTCCTACGAGCAGTACTTC	CATSDQGPSSYEQYF
.	TRBV30	TRBD2	TRBJ2-3	TGTGCCTGGGGGGTTGGCGGGAGGGCAACCACCAGCACAGATACGCAGTATTTT	CAWGVGGRATTSTDTQYF
.	TRBV7-9	.	TRBJ1-1	TGTGCCAGCAGCTTAGGCCCCATCACTGAAGCTTTCTTT	CASSLGPITEAFF
once	TRBV27	.	TRBJ2-7	TGTGCCAGCAGTCCCGGGACAAGCCTCTACGAGCAGTACTTC	CASSPGTSLYEQYF
.	TRBV3-1/TRBV3-2	.	TRBJ2-3	TGTGCCAGCAGCCCCGAACTGCGGGGCACAGATACGCAGTATTTT	CASSPELRGTDTQYF
.	TRBV7-6	.	TRBJ1-1	TGTGCCAGCAGCCCCACAGGGAAGAACACTGAAGCTTTCTTT	CASSPTGKNTEAFF
.	TRBV27	TRBD1	TRBJ1-2	TGTGCCAGCAGCCCGACAGGGGGCGCATTGTATGGCTACACCTTC	CASSPTGGALYGYTF
.	TRBV19	TRBD1	TRBJ1-1	TGTGCCAGTAGTATAATGGACAGGGCCGTGGAGGCTTTCTTT	CASSIMDRAVEAFF
.	TRBV29-1	.	TRBJ2-7	TGCAGCGTGCAGGGGTCCTACGAGCAGTACTTC	CSVQGSYEQYF
once	TRBV12-3/TRBV12-4	TRBD1	TRBJ1-1	TGTGCCAGCAGTTTTGCAGGGGGCACTGAAGCTTTCTTT	CASSFAGGTEAFF
.	TRBV3-1/TRBV3-2	.	TRBJ2-7	TGTGCCAGCAGCCAAGCGCGGATAAGCTACGAGCAGTACTTC	CASSQARISYEQYF
.	TRBV6-5	.	TRBJ1-4	TGTGCCAGCAGTTACTCAGTAAGGGGCCCTCGTGAAAAACTGTTTTTT	CASSYSVRGPREKLFF
.	TRBV11-3	TRBD2	TRBJ2-1	TGTGCCAGCAGCTTATCTTACGGGGGGGCCCATAATGAGCAGTTCTTC	CASSLSYGGAHNEQFF
.	TRBV7-2	TRBD1	TRBJ2-1	TGTGCCAGCAGCTTAGCCCCCCGAGGGGGCGGGTACTCCTACAATGAGCAGTTCTTC	CASSLAPRGGGYSYNEQFF
.	TRBV3-1/TRBV3-2	.	TRBJ2-1	TGTGCCAGCAGCGCCCGTCCCCTCTCGACCTACAATGAGCAGTTCTTC	CASSARPLSTYNEQFF
.	TRBV7-9	TRBD1	TRBJ1-6	TGTGCCAGCGCGGACAGGGATAATTCACCCCTCCACTTT	CASADRDNSPLHF